The clone carrying this T cell receptor (beta chain) was seen a few times. Its antigen is as yet unknown. The CDR3 loop spans 12 amino acids. Germline CDR1 and CDR2: LGHDT and YNNKEL (reference sequence). V lost 8 bases and J lost 5, with 10 bases in between. Making use of molecular barcodes, quantitative 5'-RACE generated TCR beta libraries. TCRdb recomputed calls from the 5' RACE reads with MiXCR, one row per CDR3 protein. The sample contains 450,000 or so distinct CDR3 sequences, 25% to 30% of which appear only once. The sample comes from a study of CD8 T cells in ankylosing spondylitis. The study's findings and limits: Within matched ankylosing spondylitis synovial fluid, disease-linked clones were reportedly significantly enriched. As for the disease-linked clones, they showed a CD8+ phenotype and occurred at relatively low frequencies in peripheral blood. Fewer than 10 highly homologous variants made up a TCR beta motif that seemed to typify ankylosing spondylitis blood. Certain motif variants had earlier been reported in reactive arthritis synovial fluid and blood.

Specimen: blood, either unsorted or a sorted T cell fraction (not recorded which). This sequence was found in a male donor with ankylosing spondylitis. The rearrangement uses TRBV3-1 and TRBJ2-1; no clear D gene. The CDR3 loop is CASRAENNEQFF. CDR3 sequence (DNA): TGTGCCAGCCGGGCAGAGAACAATGAGCAGTTCTTC.